Listed here is a single T cell receptor (beta chain). The data originate from a study of blood T cell repertoires in COVID-19. On the study more broadly: PBMCs, B-cell-depleted T cells, or T cells provided the cDNA or gDNA that made up the material.

V shed 3 bases and J shed 3 bases, with 7 bases lying between them. This CDR3 contains 13 residues. CDR1 is KGHSH and CDR2 is LQKENI in the germline V gene. Here immunoSEQ multiplex PCR was the method, and the copy in TCRdb shows in-frame clones only, minus some. The sample has 200,000 to 300,000 clones, 91% seen once. Input material: peripheral blood. The receptor was derived from a person aged 18 to 35 with COVID-19, enrolled during active disease. The chain combines TRBV18 with TRBJ2-3, with unresolved D. CDR3 loop: CASSPSRTDTQYF. CDR3 DNA sequence: TGTGCCAGCTCACCTTCCAGGACAGATACGCAGTATTTT.